This T cell receptor beta chain was identified during a study of cytomegalovirus exposure and HLA in healthy donors. Whole-study context: There were some 81 million unique TCRs (from HLA-typed donors) in an early data release. Notes on the study in general: The study designated fewer than 200 TCR beta chains cytomegalovirus-associated. Follow-up analysis found HLA locus-dependent TCR association rates, highest for DRB1 and lowest for HLA-C.

The donors were healthy bone marrow donors. Germline V gene data show CDR1 as LNHDA and CDR2 as SQIVND (reference sequence). CDR3 size: 12 residues. V lost 4 bases and J 10 bases, leaving 11 bases between the germline ends. A word on this clone: Antigen unknown.

With 60 Vbeta and 13 Jbeta primers, the PCR was carried out. Sequencing used immunoSEQ multiplex PCR; TCRdb keeps in-frame clones, though not all of them. Of around 90,000 clones listed, 55% to 70% are singletons. The chain couples TRBV19 to TRBJ2-1; a weak D match, TRBD1 (6 bases). Source material: PBMCs. The clonotype originates from a boy aged 5 to 17 in good health and CMV-seropositive. The CDR3 here is CASSSRGTEQFF. Here the CDR3 DNA reads TGTGCCAGTAGTAGCCGAGGGACAGAGCAGTTCTTC.